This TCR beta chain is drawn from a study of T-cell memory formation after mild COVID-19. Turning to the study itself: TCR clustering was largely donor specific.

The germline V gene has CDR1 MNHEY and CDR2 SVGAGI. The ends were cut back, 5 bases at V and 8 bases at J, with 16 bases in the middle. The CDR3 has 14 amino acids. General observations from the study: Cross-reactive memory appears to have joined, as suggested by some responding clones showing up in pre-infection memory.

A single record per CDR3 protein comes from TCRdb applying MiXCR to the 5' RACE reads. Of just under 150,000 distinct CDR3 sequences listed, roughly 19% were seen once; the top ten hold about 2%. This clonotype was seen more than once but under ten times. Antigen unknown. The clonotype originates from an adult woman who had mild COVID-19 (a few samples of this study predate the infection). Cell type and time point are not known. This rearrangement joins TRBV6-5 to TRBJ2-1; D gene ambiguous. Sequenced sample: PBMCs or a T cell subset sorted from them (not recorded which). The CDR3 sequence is CASSVDLGTHEQFF. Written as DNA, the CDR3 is TGTGCCAGCAGTGTAGATCTGGGAACCCATGAGCAGTTCTTC.